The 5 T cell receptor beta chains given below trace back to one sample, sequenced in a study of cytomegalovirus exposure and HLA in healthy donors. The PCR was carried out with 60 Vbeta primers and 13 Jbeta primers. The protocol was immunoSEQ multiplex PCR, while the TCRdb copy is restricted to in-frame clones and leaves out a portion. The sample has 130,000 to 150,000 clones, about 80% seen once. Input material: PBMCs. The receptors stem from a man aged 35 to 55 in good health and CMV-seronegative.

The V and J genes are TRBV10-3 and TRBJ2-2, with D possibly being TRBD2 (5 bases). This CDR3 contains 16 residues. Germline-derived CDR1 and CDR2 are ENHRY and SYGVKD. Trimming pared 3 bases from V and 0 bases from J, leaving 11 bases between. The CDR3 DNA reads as TGTGCCATCAGTGATTTGGACTTCTCGAACACCGGGGAGCTGTTTTTT. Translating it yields CAISDLDFSNTGELFF.

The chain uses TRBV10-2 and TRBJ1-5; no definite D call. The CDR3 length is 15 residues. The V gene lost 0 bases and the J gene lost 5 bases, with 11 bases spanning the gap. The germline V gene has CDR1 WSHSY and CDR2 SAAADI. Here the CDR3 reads CASSESGGPDQPQHF. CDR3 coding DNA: TGCGCCAGCAGTGAGTCGGGAGGGCCGGATCAGCCCCAGCATTTT.

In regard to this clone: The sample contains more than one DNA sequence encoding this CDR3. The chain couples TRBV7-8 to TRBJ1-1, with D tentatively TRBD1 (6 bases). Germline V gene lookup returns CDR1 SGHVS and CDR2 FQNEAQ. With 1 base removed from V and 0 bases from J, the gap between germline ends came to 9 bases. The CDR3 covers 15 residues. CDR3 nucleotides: TGTGCCAGCAGCTTAGTAGACAGGATGAACACTGAAGCTTTCTTT. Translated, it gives CASSLVDRMNTEAFF.

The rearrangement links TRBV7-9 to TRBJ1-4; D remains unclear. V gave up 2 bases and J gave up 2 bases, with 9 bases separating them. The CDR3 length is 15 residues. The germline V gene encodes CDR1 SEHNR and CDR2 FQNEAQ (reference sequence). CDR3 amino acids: CASSLWRTTNEKLFF. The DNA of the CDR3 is TGTGCCAGCAGCTTATGGAGGACCACTAATGAAAAACTGTTTTTT.

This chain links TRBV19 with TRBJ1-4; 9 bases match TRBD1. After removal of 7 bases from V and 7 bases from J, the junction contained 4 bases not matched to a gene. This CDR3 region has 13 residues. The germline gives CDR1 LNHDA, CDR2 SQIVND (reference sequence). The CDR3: CASTRDRAEKLFF. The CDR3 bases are TGTGCCAGTACACGGGACAGGGCTGAAAAACTGTTTTTT.